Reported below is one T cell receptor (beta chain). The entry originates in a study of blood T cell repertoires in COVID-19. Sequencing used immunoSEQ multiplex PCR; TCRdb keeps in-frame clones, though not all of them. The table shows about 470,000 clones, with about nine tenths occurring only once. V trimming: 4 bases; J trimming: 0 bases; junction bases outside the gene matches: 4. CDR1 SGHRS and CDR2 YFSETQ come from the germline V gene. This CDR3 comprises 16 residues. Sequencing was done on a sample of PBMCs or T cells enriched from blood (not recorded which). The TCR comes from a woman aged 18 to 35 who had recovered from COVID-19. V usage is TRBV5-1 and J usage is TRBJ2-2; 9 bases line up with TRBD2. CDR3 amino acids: CASSERGAPNTGELFF. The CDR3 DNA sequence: TGCGCCAGCAGCGAGCGGGGGGCACCGAACACCGGGGAGCTGTTTTTT.